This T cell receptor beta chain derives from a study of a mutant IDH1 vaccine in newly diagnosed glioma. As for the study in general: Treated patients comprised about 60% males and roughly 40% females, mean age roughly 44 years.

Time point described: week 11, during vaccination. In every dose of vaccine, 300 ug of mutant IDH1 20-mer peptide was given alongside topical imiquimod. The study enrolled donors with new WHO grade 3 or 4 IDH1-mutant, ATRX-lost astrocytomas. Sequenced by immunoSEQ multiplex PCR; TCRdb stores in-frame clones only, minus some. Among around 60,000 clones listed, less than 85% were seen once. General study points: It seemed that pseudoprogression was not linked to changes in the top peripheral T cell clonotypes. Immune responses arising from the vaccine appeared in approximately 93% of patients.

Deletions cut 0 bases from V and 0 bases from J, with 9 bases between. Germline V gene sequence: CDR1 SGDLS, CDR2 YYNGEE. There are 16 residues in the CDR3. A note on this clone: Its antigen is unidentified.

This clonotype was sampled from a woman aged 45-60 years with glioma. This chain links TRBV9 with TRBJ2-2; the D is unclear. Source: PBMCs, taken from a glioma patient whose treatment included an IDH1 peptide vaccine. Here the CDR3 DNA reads TGTGCCAGCAGCGTAGGAACGGACCCGAACACCGGGGAGCTGTTTTTT. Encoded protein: CASSVGTDPNTGELFF.